This T cell receptor beta chain was profiled in a study of blood T cell repertoires in COVID-19. About the research overall: Italy, Spain and the United States were the sources of the convalescent and acute COVID-19 samples. In each case, the material was cDNA or gDNA derived from T cells, B-cell-depleted T cells, or PBMCs.

The CDR3 totals 13 residues. The V and J ends lost 7 bases and 5 bases respectively, with 14 bases between them. Repertoires were generated with immunoSEQ multiplex PCR, while TCRdb's copy carries only in-frame clones and drops some. The table records 60,000 to 70,000 clones, around 87% of them present only once. This sequence joins TRBV12-3 or TRBV12-4 and TRBJ1-1; weak D call: TRBD1 (6 bases). This sequence was found in a man aged 35-49 years with COVID-19, enrolled during active disease. Sequenced sample: peripheral blood. The CDR3 nucleotides read TGTGCCAGCATCATGACAGGTGGGACTGAAGCTTTCTTT. Its protein product is CASIMTGGTEAFF.